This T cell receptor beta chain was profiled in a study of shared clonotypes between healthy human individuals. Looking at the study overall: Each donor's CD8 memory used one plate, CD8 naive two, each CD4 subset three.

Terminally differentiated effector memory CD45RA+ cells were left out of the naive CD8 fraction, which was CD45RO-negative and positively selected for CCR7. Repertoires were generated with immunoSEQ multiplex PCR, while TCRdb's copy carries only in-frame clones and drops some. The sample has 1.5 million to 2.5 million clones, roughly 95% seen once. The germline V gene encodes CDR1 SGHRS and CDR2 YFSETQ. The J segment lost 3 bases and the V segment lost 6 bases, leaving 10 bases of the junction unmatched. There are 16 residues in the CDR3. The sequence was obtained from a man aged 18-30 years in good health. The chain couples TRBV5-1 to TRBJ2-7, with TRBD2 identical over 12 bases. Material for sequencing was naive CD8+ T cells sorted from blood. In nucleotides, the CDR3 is TGCGCCAGCACCCCGGATGGACTAGCGGGGATCTACGAGCAGTACTTC. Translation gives CASTPDGLAGIYEQYF.